These 27 T cell receptor beta chains share one sample of origin, sequenced in a study of cytomegalovirus exposure and HLA in healthy donors. A multiplex PCR was run with 60 Vbeta primers and 13 Jbeta primers. Measured with immunoSEQ multiplex PCR; TCRdb has only the in-frame clones, and not every one. The sample lists 150,000 to 200,000 clones, roughly 72% occurring once. Sequencing input: PBMCs. These receptor sequences come from a woman in her twenties or thirties in good health and CMV-seropositive.

This sequence joins TRBV6-6 and TRBJ1-5; no reliable D call. The V gene's germline CDR1 is MNHNY and CDR2 SVGAGI (reference sequence). This CDR3 is 11 amino acids long. With 5 bases removed from V and 6 bases from J, the gap between germline ends came to 5 bases. CDR3 residues: CASSEGQPQHF. Written as DNA, the CDR3 is TGTGCCAGCAGTGAGGGTCAGCCCCAGCATTTT.

The chain employs TRBV9 and TRBJ2-7; 11 bases map to TRBD1. With 1 base clipped from V and 6 bases from J, the junction kept 9 bases outside the gene matches. In germline, CDR1 is SGDLS, CDR2 YYNGEE. The CDR3 totals 16 residues. CDR3 sequence reads: CASSVTGTGGSGEQYF. The CDR3 region has the DNA TGTGCCAGCAGCGTAACAGGGACAGGGGGTTCGGGCGAGCAGTACTTC.

The genes are TRBV5-1 and TRBJ1-4; the D gene is possibly TRBD1 (6 bases). Germline CDR1 is SGHRS and CDR2 is YFSETQ. V lost 4 bases to trimming and J lost 2 bases, with 12 bases between them. This CDR3 spans 15 amino acids. CDR3 protein: CASSAGTLTNEKLFF. CDR3 bases: TGCGCCAGCAGCGCCGGGACACTGACTAATGAAAAACTGTTTTTT.

The gene calls are TRBV19 and TRBJ2-1, with TRBD2 matching 12 bases. The CDR3 runs 17 residues. The V and J ends lost 4 bases and 5 bases, in that order; junction bases with no gene match: 9. CDR1 is LNHDA and CDR2 is SQIVND in the germline V gene (reference sequence). CDR3 nucleotides: TGTGCCAGTAGTACCCAGACGGGACTAGCGGGCCACAATGAGCAGTTCTTC. Its translation is CASSTQTGLAGHNEQFF.

This clone came up once. This chain connects TRBV15 to TRBJ1-1; D possibly corresponds to TRBD1 (5 bases). Germline V gene sequence: CDR1 LNHNV, CDR2 YYDKDF (reference sequence). There are 17 residues in the CDR3. V lost 0 bases and J lost 1, with 15 bases in between. The CDR3 spells CATSRDLGPGQNTEAFF. The CDR3 bases are TGTGCCACCAGCAGAGATTTGGGGCCCGGACAGAACACTGAAGCTTTCTTT.

CDR3 amino acids: CASSLDQGSGANVLTF. CDR3 sequence (DNA): TGCGCCAGCAGCTTGGATCAGGGCTCTGGGGCCAACGTCCTGACTTTC. This chain links TRBV5-1 with TRBJ2-6, with TRBD1 as a possible D gene (5 bases). CDR1 SGHRS and CDR2 YFSETQ come from the germline V gene. Trimming left V 0 bases short and J 0 bases short, with 7 bases between. CDR3 length: 16 residues.

V usage is TRBV6-5 and J usage is TRBJ2-2; no firm D call. This CDR3 region has 14 residues. The V end was cut by 7 bases, the J end by 6 bases, with 15 bases between. The germline V gene has CDR1 MNHEY and CDR2 SVGAGI. Here the CDR3 reads CASTPPGVSGELFF. For the CDR3, the DNA is TGTGCCAGCACCCCCCCGGGTGTCTCCGGGGAGCTGTTTTTT.

The chain employs TRBV6-6 and TRBJ1-1, with D possibly matching TRBD1 (6 bases). V was shortened by 5 bases and J by 4 bases, with 17 bases between the two germline ends. Germline CDR1 MNHNY, CDR2 SVGAGI (reference sequence). This CDR3 comprises 15 residues. The CDR3 region has the DNA TGTGCCAGCAGTACATCGACAGGCGGGAGCACTGAAGCTTTCTTT. It translates to CASSTSTGGSTEAFF.

V is TRBV28 and J is TRBJ1-5; TRBD1 agrees at 8 bases. Germline V gives CDR1 MDHEN, CDR2 SYDVKM. The CDR3 totals 15 residues. Germline trimming cut 3 bases from V and 2 bases from J; bases unmatched to any gene: 3. The CDR3 is CASSLSGQGNQPQHF. For the CDR3, the DNA is TGTGCCAGCAGTTTGTCGGGACAGGGCAATCAGCCCCAGCATTTT.

The V and J genes are TRBV11-2 and TRBJ1-1, with TRBD1 matching 7 bases. V was pared by 2 bases and J by 13 bases, with 10 bases of the junction left unmatched. Germline values: CDR1 SGHAT, CDR2 FQNNGV. The CDR3 extends over 13 amino acids. For the CDR3, the DNA is TGTGCCAGCAGCTTAAGAATAGGGACAGTTGATTTCTTT. This sequence encodes CASSLRIGTVDFF.

The chain uses TRBV5-1 and TRBJ2-4, with 7 bases aligning to TRBD1. Germline V gives CDR1 SGHRS, CDR2 YFSETQ. The CDR3 totals 16 residues. V lost 4 bases and J lost 2; bases outside the gene matches: 9. CDR3 nucleotides: TGCGCCAGCAGCCCACGGGACAGTGGTTCCAAAAACATTCAGTACTTC. It yields the protein CASSPRDSGSKNIQYF.

J is TRBJ2-2 and V is TRBV30, with D tentatively TRBD1 (6 bases). The CDR3 is made up of 17 amino acids. Germline CDR1 is GTSNPN and CDR2 is SVGIG (reference sequence). V was clipped by 0 bases and J by 0 bases, with 14 bases between them. DNA of the CDR3: TGTGCCTGGAGTGTACAGGGTGGGGGCCCGAACACCGGGGAGCTGTTTTTT. Amino acid sequence: CAWSVQGGGPNTGELFF.

V usage is TRBV14 and J usage is TRBJ1-1; D perhaps matches TRBD1 (5 bases). V was trimmed by 0 bases and J by 10 bases, leaving 15 bases between them. CDR1 SGHDN and CDR2 FVKESK come from the germline V gene. This CDR3 is 14 amino acids long. CDR3 in DNA: TGTGCCAGCAGCCAAGATCCGGGGGTCCCCGGAGCTTTCTTT. Its protein is CASSQDPGVPGAFF.

The chain employs TRBV5-1 and TRBJ2-3; 9 bases match TRBD1. The CDR3 consists of 16 residues. Looked up from germline, CDR1 is SGHRS and CDR2 is YFSETQ. The V gene end was trimmed by 1 base and the J gene end by 4 bases; junction bases not matched to a gene: 7. Here the CDR3 DNA reads TGCGCCAGCAGCTTGTCGCGGGACAGGGCCGCAGATACGCAGTATTTT. This sequence encodes CASSLSRDRAADTQYF.

The chain carries TRBV5-4 and TRBJ1-1; unclear D gene. The CDR3 loop spans 15 amino acids. Germline CDR1 and CDR2: SGHNT and YYREEE (reference sequence). V lost 3 bases and J 0 bases, leaving 12 bases between the germline ends. The CDR3 coding sequence is TGTGCCAGCAGCTGGAGGGAGAGATTGAACACTGAAGCTTTCTTT. Protein sequence: CASSWRERLNTEAFF.

V is TRBV6-5 and J is TRBJ1-1; the D gene is possibly TRBD1 (5 bases). Germline V gene lookup returns CDR1 MNHEY and CDR2 SVGAGI. The CDR3 sequence is 13 residues long. Trimming shortened V by 7 bases and J by 1 base, and 10 bases separated the two germline ends. The CDR3 bases are TGTGCCAGCACTCTGACAGAGAACACTGAAGCTTTCTTT. Translating it yields CASTLTENTEAFF.

This rearrangement joins TRBV19 to TRBJ2-5, with no clear D. The CDR3 runs 13 residues. V shed 4 bases and J shed 1 base, with 7 bases lying between them. Looked up from germline, CDR1 is LNHDA and CDR2 is SQIVND (reference sequence). The CDR3 sequence: CASSRQFQETQYF. In DNA, the CDR3 is TGTGCCAGTAGTAGGCAGTTCCAAGAGACCCAGTACTTC.

This rearrangement joins TRBV5-1 to TRBJ2-2, with a tentative D call TRBD1 (5 bases). The ends were cut back, 4 bases at V and 3 bases at J, with 10 bases in the middle. Per the germline V gene, CDR1 is SGHRS and CDR2 is YFSETQ. This CDR3 is 14 amino acids long. The CDR3 bases are TGCGCCAGCAGCGCCATACAGGACACCGGGGAGCTGTTTTTT. The encoded protein is CASSAIQDTGELFF.

This chain uses TRBV6-6 with TRBJ1-4; D is undetermined. Per the germline V gene, CDR1 is MNHNY and CDR2 is SVGAGI (reference sequence). The CDR3 consists of 12 residues. Trimming shortened V by 9 bases and J by 4 bases, and 9 bases separated the two germline ends. DNA for the CDR3: TGTGCCAGTCGAAGGAGTAATGAAAAACTGTTTTTT. It yields the protein CASRRSNEKLFF.

The chain uses TRBV5-1 and TRBJ2-2, with 12 nucleotides matching TRBD1. Losses at the gene ends were 0 bases for V and 5 bases for J; bases not matched to a gene: 2. The V gene's germline CDR1 is SGHRS and CDR2 YFSETQ. The CDR3 is 16 amino acids. DNA of the CDR3: TGCGCCAGCAGCTTGGGGGACAGGGGGCTGACCGGGGAGCTGTTTTTT. Its translation: CASSLGDRGLTGELFF.

The chain recombines TRBV28 with TRBJ2-4; 10 bases are a match to TRBD1. Germline CDR1 reads MDHEN; CDR2 reads SYDVKM. After removal of 5 bases from V and 9 bases from J, the junction contained 7 bases not matched to a gene. The CDR3 covers 14 residues. The CDR3 region has the DNA TGTGCCAGCAGTCCGACAGGGGGCCATGGCATTCAGTACTTC. This translates into CASSPTGGHGIQYF. The whole variable domain, remainder taken from reference TRBV28 and TRBJ2-4, is DVKVTQSSRYLVKRTGEKVFLECVQDMDHENMFWYRQDPGLGLRLIYFSYDVKMKEKGDIPEGYSVSREKKERFSLILESASTNQTSMYLCASSPTGGHGIQYFGAGTRLSVL.

The CDR3 sequence is CAWSVLLGPGSGYTF. The CDR3 DNA follows: TGTGCCTGGAGTGTACTTCTGGGGCCGGGCAGTGGCTACACCTTC. This chain links TRBV30 with TRBJ1-2, with D tentatively TRBD1 (5 bases). Germline values: CDR1 GTSNPN, CDR2 SVGIG (reference sequence). This CDR3 spans 15 amino acids. V was cut by 0 bases and J by 7 bases, with 18 bases left in between. The full variable domain, its missing parts supplied by reference TRBV30 and TRBJ1-2, is SQTIHQWPATLVQPVGSPLSLECTVEGTSNPNLYWYRQAAGRGLQLLFYSVGIGQISSEVPQNLSASRPQDRQFILSSKKLLLSDSGFYLCAWSVLLGPGSGYTFGSGTRLTVV.

The chain couples TRBV18 to TRBJ2-5; D possibly corresponds to TRBD1 (5 bases). This CDR3 region has 15 residues. Germline assignment: CDR1 KGHSH and CDR2 LQKENI. The germline V and J ends were trimmed by 5 bases and 5 bases, with 18 bases remaining between them. The DNA of the CDR3 is TGTGCCAGCTCATTGCAGGGTGCCCCTAGGGAGACCCAGTACTTC. It specifies CASSLQGAPRETQYF.

The CDR3 loop reads CASSLDGGRTDTQYF. The CDR3 coding sequence is TGCGCCAGCAGCTTGGACGGGGGAAGGACAGATACGCAGTATTTT. The chain is built from TRBV5-1 and TRBJ2-3; weak D call: TRBD2 (6 bases). This CDR3 spans 15 amino acids. Germline assignment: CDR1 SGHRS and CDR2 YFSETQ. The V gene lost 0 bases and the J gene lost 3 bases, with 11 bases spanning the gap.

This rearrangement joins TRBV9 to TRBJ1-2; D call uncertain. The CDR3 is made up of 14 amino acids. Germline loops: CDR1 SGDLS, CDR2 YYNGEE. Trimming removed 0 bases from V and 7 bases from J, with 13 bases in between. CDR3 nucleotides: TGTGCCAGCAGCGTAGTCGGTCGGGTCGGTGGCTACACCTTC. Translated, it gives CASSVVGRVGGYTF.

The chain couples TRBV4-3 to TRBJ2-7; 9 bases are a match to TRBD1. Per germline, CDR1 LGHNA and CDR2 YSLEER. The CDR3 length is 16 residues. With 3 bases clipped from V and 3 bases from J, the junction kept 9 bases outside the gene matches. CDR3 DNA sequence: TGCGCCAGCAGCCAGTCTAGGGGGACAGGGATCTACGAGCAGTACTTC. It yields the protein CASSQSRGTGIYEQYF.

The rearrangement joins TRBV5-1 to TRBJ2-2; D gene unclear. The V gene's germline CDR1 is SGHRS and CDR2 YFSETQ. The CDR3 consists of 15 residues. The germline V and J ends were trimmed by 2 bases and 5 bases, with 13 bases remaining between them. Here the CDR3 DNA reads TGCGCCAGCAGCTTAACACCGACGAGGACCGGGGAGCTGTTTTTT. This gives the protein CASSLTPTRTGELFF.